Here is one TCR beta chain with its context. The antigen is undetermined. This specimen comes from a study of shared clonotypes between healthy human individuals. Naive CD8 cells lacked CD45RO, underwent positive selection for CCR7 and left out terminally differentiated effector memory CD45RA+ cells. Study outcomes and limitations: The four-donor shared clonotypes exceeded non-shared clonotypes in generation probability, with non-shared ones scoring lower. Sampling covered nothing but blood. Tissue TCR repertoires likely differ from those found in blood.

This CDR3 has 13 amino acids. V dropped 8 bases and J dropped 5; count of bases not matched to a gene: 5. The germline CDR1 and CDR2 sequences are SGHAT and FQNNGV. Original handling: ImmunoSEQ supplied junction-only sequences lacking quality scores, so filtering was different. This table comes from immunoSEQ multiplex PCR, and its TCRdb copy is limited to in-frame clones, with some not included. V and J calls and clone size follow that table, whereas D and trimming were derived from the DNA. The sample lists hundreds of thousands of clones, 95% to 98% occurring once. The V call is TRBV11-2, the J call TRBJ2-5, with TRBD1 identical over 10 bases. The specimen was naive CD8+ T cells sorted from blood. The receptor's source is a man under 40 in good health. The CDR3 is CASRGQGVETQYF. The DNA for the CDR3 is TGTGCCAGCCGCGGACAGGGGGTCGAGACCCAGTACTTC.